This T cell receptor (beta chain) was obtained from a study of OX40 agonist ivuxolimab in advanced cancers. Study-wide context: A mean age of approximately 64 years, range roughly 20 to 79, was recorded, and about 83% were male. Anti-PD-1, anti-PD-L1 or anti-CTLA-4 therapy given earlier was allowed, and 40% had some. Study-level points and caveats: Circulating CD4+ and CD8+ T cells showed clonal expansion by week 6 at 0.1 to 3.0 mg/kg. CD8+ T cells were the subset that, on average, had more expanded clones than CD4+.

V lost 3 bases, J lost 5 bases, and 13 bases lay in between. The CDR3 totals 14 residues. The germline V gene encodes CDR1 LNHDA and CDR2 SQIVND (reference sequence). TCRdb's table, derived via immunoSEQ multiplex PCR, lists solely in-frame clones and lacks some. Seen here are tens of thousands of clones, 85% to 90% observed once, and the top ten hold about 0.66%. With respect to this clone: What it binds is unknown.

V and J are TRBV19 and TRBJ2-5; D possibly corresponds to TRBD1 (8 bases). This material consisted of CD4+ or CD8+ T cells sorted from blood, taken in a trial of the OX40 agonist ivuxolimab. The TCR originated in an adult with an advanced solid tumor such as melanoma, head and neck, liver or kidney cancer. CDR3 nucleotides: TGTGCCAGTAGTATGGCACAGGGGGGGGAGACCCAGTACTTC. Amino acid sequence: CASSMAQGGETQYF.